A single sample is the source of the 32 T cell receptor beta chains below, sequenced in a study of shared clonotypes between healthy human individuals. Only in-frame clones appear in the TCRdb table, and some are missing; sequencing was by immunoSEQ multiplex PCR. The repertoire holds some 2.1 million clones, with roughly 93% as singletons. Terminally differentiated effector memory CD45RA+ cells were left out of the naive CD8 fraction, which was CD45RO-negative and positively selected for CCR7. Sequenced sample: naive CD8+ T cells from PBMCs. The origin of the receptors is a man between 18 and 35 years old in good health. Some clones in this sample may be carry-over from other donors' samples.

The chain couples TRBV28 to TRBJ2-3, with 12 bases identical to TRBD2. The CDR3 length is 17 residues. J gave up 2 bases and V 6 bases, and 9 bases lay outside the gene matches. Germline loops: CDR1 MDHEN, CDR2 SYDVKM. CDR3 nucleotide sequence: TGTGCCAGCAGCTGGACAGGACTAGCGGGATCCACAGATACGCAGTATTTT. This codes for CASSWTGLAGSTDTQYF. The full variable domain, completed using reference TRBV28 and TRBJ2-3, is DVKVTQSSRYLVKRTGEKVFLECVQDMDHENMFWYRQDPGLGLRLIYFSYDVKMKEKGDIPEGYSVSREKKERFSLILESASTNQTSMYLCASSWTGLAGSTDTQYFGPGTRLTVL.

This chain's CDR3 is CASSPPLVGHEQYF. DNA of the CDR3: TGTGCCAGCAGCCCCCCCCTAGTGGGGCACGAGCAGTACTTC. The J gene is TRBJ2-7, the V gene TRBV11-2, with a possible D match to TRBD1 (5 bases). This CDR3 has 14 residues. Germline values: CDR1 SGHAT, CDR2 FQNNGV. V lost 5 bases and J lost 5, with 16 bases in between.

V is TRBV9 and J is TRBJ2-2; D unresolved. Trimming took off 0 bases at V and 5 bases at J, with 14 bases between the two ends. CDR1 SGDLS and CDR2 YYNGEE come from the germline V gene. This CDR3 has 16 residues. The CDR3 loop is CASSVDISGQTGELFF. CDR3 nucleotide sequence: TGTGCCAGCAGCGTAGATATATCGGGCCAAACCGGGGAGCTGTTTTTT.

The rearrangement links TRBV4-1 to TRBJ1-2; 7 bases map to TRBD1. The J segment lost 8 bases and the V segment lost 3 bases, leaving 9 bases of the junction unmatched. CDR1 is MGHRA and CDR2 is YSYEKL in the germline V gene. This CDR3 is built from 14 residues. In DNA, the CDR3 is TGCGCCAGCAGCCAGACTGACAGGGCGAGAGGCTACACCTTC. Encoded protein: CASSQTDRARGYTF.

The chain couples TRBV19 to TRBJ2-2; a possible D gene is TRBD2 (6 bases). With 2 bases removed from V and 6 bases from J, the gap between germline ends came to 16 bases. Per germline, CDR1 LNHDA and CDR2 SQIVND (reference sequence). The CDR3 loop spans 16 amino acids. The CDR3 nucleotides are TGTGCCAGTAGTATACGGAGGGAGGTTGGGTCCGGGGAGCTGTTTTTT. Translation: CASSIRREVGSGELFF.

Regarding this clone: The same CDR3 is also encoded by other DNA sequences in this sample. The chain employs TRBV9 and TRBJ2-7; D is possibly TRBD1 (6 bases). V shed 2 bases and J shed 7 bases, with 13 bases lying between them. The germline V gene has CDR1 SGDLS and CDR2 YYNGEE. This CDR3 contains 13 residues. The CDR3 sequence: CASSVTGTGEQYF. The CDR3 DNA is TGTGCCAGCAGCGTGACAGGCACGGGGGAGCAGTACTTC.

The chain uses TRBV30 and TRBJ2-1; maybe TRBD2 (5 bases). V gave up 5 bases and J gave up 1 base, with 6 bases separating them. CDR3 length: 12 residues. Germline V lookup: CDR1 GTSNPN, CDR2 SVGIG (reference sequence). The CDR3 region is CAWGLSYNEQFF. CDR3 sequence (DNA): TGTGCCTGGGGACTTTCCTACAATGAGCAGTTCTTC.

V and J are TRBV6-1 and TRBJ2-7, with D maybe TRBD2 (5 bases). Trimming removed 0 bases from V and 0 bases from J, with 15 bases in between. Germline V gene lookup returns CDR1 MNHNS and CDR2 SASEGT. The CDR3 runs to 17 residues. DNA of the CDR3: TGTGCCAGCAGTGAAGCGCTTGAGGGAGTACGCTCCTACGAGCAGTACTTC. It encodes CASSEALEGVRSYEQYF.

In regard to this clone: This specimen includes other DNA sequences encoding the same CDR3. This sequence joins TRBV4-3 and TRBJ2-1; D gene uncertain. V lost 0 bases and J lost 2, with 8 bases in between. CDR3 size: 15 residues. Per the germline V gene, CDR1 is LGHNA and CDR2 is YSLEER. CDR3 bases: TGCGCCAGCAGCCAAGACGCAGGACCCTACAATGAGCAGTTCTTC. It specifies CASSQDAGPYNEQFF.

This chain links TRBV5-5 with TRBJ2-7; D not resolved. The length of the CDR3 is 13 residues. The germline CDR1 and CDR2 sequences are SGHKS and YYEKEE (reference sequence). V lost 2 bases and J lost 0, with 6 bases in between. CDR3 in DNA: TGTGCCAGCAGCTTCCGGGCCTCCTACGAGCAGTACTTC. It specifies CASSFRASYEQYF.

The rearrangement uses TRBV27 and TRBJ2-3, with TRBD1 matching 8 bases. There are 16 residues in the CDR3. CDR1 and CDR2 from the germline V gene are MNHEY and SMNVEV (reference sequence). The junction had 14 bases not matched to a gene; V was cut back by 6 bases and J by 6 bases. The DNA for the CDR3 is TGTGCCAGCAGGGCCACCCGACAGGGGCGGGCGGATACGCAGTATTTT. This sequence encodes CASRATRQGRADTQYF.

A note on this clone: The same CDR3 can be traced to other DNA sequences in this sample. V is TRBV27 and J is TRBJ2-7; D gene uncertain. This CDR3 is built from 13 residues. Trimming pared 3 bases from V and 3 bases from J, leaving 9 bases between. Germline values: CDR1 MNHEY, CDR2 SMNVEV (reference sequence). The DNA of the CDR3 is TGTGCCAGCAGTTTTTCGGCAAACTACGAGCAGTACTTC. Translation gives CASSFSANYEQYF.

This clone has just one count. This sequence joins TRBV11-2 and TRBJ2-5, with D maybe TRBD2 (6 bases). Germline V gene data show CDR1 as SGHAT and CDR2 as FQNNGV. This CDR3 contains 15 residues. The V end was cut by 7 bases, the J end by 4 bases, with 19 bases between. DNA of the CDR3: TGTGCCAGCACTAGTCGGCGGGGTTCCGTAGAGACCCAGTACTTC. The encoded protein is CASTSRRGSVETQYF.

This clone was counted between two and nine times. CDR3 in amino acids: CASILSTEAFF. CDR3 bases: TGTGCCAGTATTTTGAGCACTGAAGCTTTCTTT. V is TRBV19 and J is TRBJ1-1, with D uncertain. V was cut by 7 bases and J by 4 bases, with 7 bases left in between. The CDR3 consists of 11 residues. Germline CDR1 reads LNHDA; CDR2 reads SQIVND (reference sequence).

In the case of this clone: Other DNA sequences within the sample encode an identical CDR3. The V and J genes are TRBV27 and TRBJ1-1; D gene unclear. Germline-derived CDR1 and CDR2 are MNHEY and SMNVEV (reference sequence). V was cut by 1 base and J by 6 bases, with 6 bases left in between. The CDR3 is 12 amino acids. CDR3 sequence: CASSLLRSEAFF. Written as DNA, the CDR3 is TGTGCCAGCAGTTTATTGCGGTCTGAAGCTTTCTTT.

This clone was seen a handful of times. This rearrangement joins TRBV28 to TRBJ2-7; possibly TRBD2 for D (5 bases). CDR1 and CDR2 (germline): MDHEN, SYDVKM. The CDR3 runs to 14 residues. The V end lost 2 bases, the J end lost 2 bases, and 10 bases lay between the germline ends. CDR3 nucleotides: TGTGCCAGCAGTTTAGAGGGATTAGCCTACGAGCAGTACTTC. It codes for CASSLEGLAYEQYF.

The chain employs TRBV27 and TRBJ2-7, with 9 bases aligning to TRBD1. The CDR3 spans 14 residues. Germline loops: CDR1 MNHEY, CDR2 SMNVEV (reference sequence). Unmatched junction bases numbered 12, after V lost 8 bases and J lost 7 bases. The CDR3 nucleotides are TGTGCCAGCGGCGAAACAGGGGGCCTAGAGGAGCAGTACTTC. Translation: CASGETGGLEEQYF.

Details on this clone: The sample carries other DNA sequences with the same CDR3. This chain uses TRBV28 with TRBJ2-1, with 7 nucleotides matching TRBD2. The germline V gene encodes CDR1 MDHEN and CDR2 SYDVKM. This CDR3 comprises 15 residues. With V trimmed by 3 bases and J by 0 bases, 2 bases remained unmatched. The chain's CDR3 is CASSLGGSSYNEQFF. CDR3 in DNA: TGTGCCAGCAGTTTGGGGGGGAGCTCCTACAATGAGCAGTTCTTC. Together with reference TRBV28 and TRBJ2-1, the CDR3 gives the full variable domain: DVKVTQSSRYLVKRTGEKVFLECVQDMDHENMFWYRQDPGLGLRLIYFSYDVKMKEKGDIPEGYSVSREKKERFSLILESASTNQTSMYLCASSLGGSSYNEQFFGPGTRLTVL.

CDR3 amino acids: CASSVVGAPNTGELFF. In DNA form, the CDR3 reads TGTGCCAGCAGCGTAGTGGGGGCCCCGAACACCGGGGAGCTGTTTTTT. This chain links TRBV9 with TRBJ2-2; a weak D match, TRBD1 (6 bases). V was cut by 0 bases and J by 0 bases, with 9 bases left in between. This CDR3 has 16 residues. Germline CDR1 SGDLS, CDR2 YYNGEE.

The chain uses TRBV28 and TRBJ2-7, with 10 bases identical to TRBD1. CDR3 length: 15 residues. The V segment lost 7 bases and the J segment 3 bases; nucleotides outside the gene matches: 9. The germline gives CDR1 MDHEN, CDR2 SYDVKM. The chain's CDR3 is CASIPDRDRGYEQYF. As DNA, the CDR3 is TGTGCCAGCATCCCCGACCGGGACAGGGGCTACGAGCAGTACTTC.

This chain connects TRBV9 to TRBJ2-7; the match to TRBD2 covers 10 bases. The J segment lost 7 bases and the V segment lost 2 bases, leaving 6 bases of the junction unmatched. Germline V gives CDR1 SGDLS, CDR2 YYNGEE. This CDR3 region has 14 residues. The CDR3 region has the DNA TGTGCCAGCAGCGTTAAGCGGGGGGGTGAAGAGCAGTACTTC. Translated, it gives CASSVKRGGEEQYF.

The rearrangement links TRBV10-2 to TRBJ2-4; D unclear. Germline CDR1 and CDR2: WSHSY and SAAADI. The ends were cut back, 0 bases at V and 0 bases at J, with 6 bases in the middle. The CDR3 runs 15 residues. The CDR3, as DNA: TGCGCCAGCAGTGAGTCTGGTTTAGCCAAAAACATTCAGTACTTC. Encoded protein: CASSESGLAKNIQYF.

The rearrangement joins TRBV7-9 to TRBJ1-1, with D perhaps matching TRBD1 (6 bases). The germline CDR1 and CDR2 sequences are SEHNR and FQNEAQ (reference sequence). CDR3 length equals 14 residues. The V and J ends lost 2 bases and 1 base respectively, with 8 bases between them. CDR3 sequence (DNA): TGTGCCAGCAGCTTAAGACAGGAGAACACTGAAGCTTTCTTT. It is translated as CASSLRQENTEAFF. Drawing the rest from reference TRBV7-9 and TRBJ1-1, the complete variable domain is DTGVSQNPRHKITKRGQNVTFRCDPISEHNRLYWYRQTLGQGPEFLTYFQNEAQLEKSRLLSDRFSAERPKGSFSTLEIQRTEQGDSAMYLCASSLRQENTEAFFGQGTRLTVV.

J is TRBJ2-6 and V is TRBV10-2; D might be TRBD1 (6 bases). From germline, CDR1 is WSHSY and CDR2 SAAADI. The germline V and J ends were trimmed by 6 bases and 0 bases, with 9 bases remaining between them. The length of the CDR3 is 15 residues. CDR3 sequence (DNA): TGCGCCAGCAGAGACAGGAGCTCTGGGGCCAACGTCCTGACTTTC. Residues: CASRDRSSGANVLTF.

The V call is TRBV28, the J call TRBJ2-3; 10 nucleotides align to TRBD2. Germline V lookup: CDR1 MDHEN, CDR2 SYDVKM. The length of the CDR3 is 16 residues. V shed 5 bases, J shed 5 bases, and the junction held 10 bases outside the gene matches. The CDR3 DNA sequence: TGTGCCAGCAGTCCCCCCGCCGTAGCGGGAGGAGATACGCAGTATTTT. This translates into CASSPPAVAGGDTQYF.

The rearrangement links TRBV5-6 to TRBJ1-1; maybe TRBD1 (5 bases). V was shortened by 4 bases and J by 4 bases, with 11 bases between the two germline ends. CDR1 is SGHDT and CDR2 is YYEEEE in the germline V gene. The CDR3 has 13 residues. CDR3 coding DNA: TGTGCCAGCAGCCCAGGGTCCGTCACTGAAGCTTTCTTT. Translation: CASSPGSVTEAFF.

The rearrangement uses TRBV14 and TRBJ2-7; a possible D gene is TRBD1 (5 bases). Germline V lookup: CDR1 SGHDN, CDR2 FVKESK. The CDR3 runs to 13 residues. Between the trimmed V and J ends, which lost 0 bases and 4 bases, there was a span of 7 bases. CDR3 amino acids: CASSQDRDYEQYF. Here the CDR3 DNA reads TGTGCCAGCAGCCAAGACAGGGATTACGAGCAGTACTTC.

Turning to this clone: At the DNA level, this CDR3 is encoded by other sequences in the same sample as well. The chain is built from TRBV9 and TRBJ1-4; the D gene is possibly TRBD1 (5 bases). Trimming removed 0 bases at V and 3 bases at J, with 9 bases between. This CDR3 region has 15 residues. Germline V CDR1 and CDR2: SGDLS, YYNGEE. CDR3 region: CASSVAGGSNEKLFF. The CDR3 DNA reads TGTGCCAGCAGCGTAGCCGGGGGATCTAATGAAAAACTGTTTTTT.

To note about this clone: At one end, the junction sequence differs from germline, possibly due to a read error. The V call is TRBV9, the J call TRBJ2-2, with no clear D. Germline CDR1 SGDLS, CDR2 YYNGEE. This CDR3 has 15 residues. The CDR3 DNA follows: TGTGCCAGCAGCGCGGGCCGACCTTACACGGGGGAGCTGTTTTTT. Translating it yields CASSAGRPYTGELFF.

The chain links TRBV6-6 to TRBJ1-5; no reliable D call. The CDR3 has 15 residues. The V end was cut by 0 bases, the J end by 4 bases, with 10 bases between. Germline loops: CDR1 MNHNY, CDR2 SVGAGI (reference sequence). The CDR3 DNA follows: TGTGCCAGCAGTTACTCGATAGGTCGAAATCAGCCCCAGCATTTT. Its translation: CASSYSIGRNQPQHF.

The genes are TRBV27 and TRBJ2-7; 9 bases agree with TRBD2. The CDR3 is 13 amino acids. With 4 bases clipped from V and 6 bases from J, the junction kept 4 bases outside the gene matches. Looked up from germline, CDR1 is MNHEY and CDR2 is SMNVEV (reference sequence). The CDR3 sequence is CASSYPTSGEQYF. The CDR3, as DNA: TGTGCCAGCAGTTATCCGACTAGCGGCGAGCAGTACTTC.

The rearrangement joins TRBV27 to TRBJ1-5; D not resolved. V was shortened by 4 bases and J by 0 bases, with 19 bases between the two germline ends. The CDR3 length is 18 residues. Germline V lookup: CDR1 MNHEY, CDR2 SMNVEV (reference sequence). The CDR3 sequence: CASSSQGYRHPSNQPQHF. Here the CDR3 DNA reads TGTGCCAGCAGTTCCCAAGGCTATCGACACCCTAGCAATCAGCCCCAGCATTTT.